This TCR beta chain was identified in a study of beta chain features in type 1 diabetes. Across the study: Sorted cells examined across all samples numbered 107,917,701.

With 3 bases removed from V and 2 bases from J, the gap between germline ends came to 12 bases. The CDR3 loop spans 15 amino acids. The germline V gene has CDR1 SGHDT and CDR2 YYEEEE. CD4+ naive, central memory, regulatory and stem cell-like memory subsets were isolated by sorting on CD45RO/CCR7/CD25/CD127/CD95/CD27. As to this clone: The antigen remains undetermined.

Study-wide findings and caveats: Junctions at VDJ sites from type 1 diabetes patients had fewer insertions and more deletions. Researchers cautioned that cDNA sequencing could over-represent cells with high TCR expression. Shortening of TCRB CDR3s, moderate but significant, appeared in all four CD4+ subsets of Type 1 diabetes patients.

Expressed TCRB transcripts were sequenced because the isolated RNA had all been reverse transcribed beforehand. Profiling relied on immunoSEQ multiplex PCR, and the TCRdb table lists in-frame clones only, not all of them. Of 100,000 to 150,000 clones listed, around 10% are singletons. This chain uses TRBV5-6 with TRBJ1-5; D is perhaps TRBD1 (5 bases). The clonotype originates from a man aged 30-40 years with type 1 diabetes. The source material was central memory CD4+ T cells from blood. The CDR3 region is CASSSGGFGNQPQHF. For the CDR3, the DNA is TGTGCCAGCAGCTCCGGGGGGTTTGGCAATCAGCCCCAGCATTTT.